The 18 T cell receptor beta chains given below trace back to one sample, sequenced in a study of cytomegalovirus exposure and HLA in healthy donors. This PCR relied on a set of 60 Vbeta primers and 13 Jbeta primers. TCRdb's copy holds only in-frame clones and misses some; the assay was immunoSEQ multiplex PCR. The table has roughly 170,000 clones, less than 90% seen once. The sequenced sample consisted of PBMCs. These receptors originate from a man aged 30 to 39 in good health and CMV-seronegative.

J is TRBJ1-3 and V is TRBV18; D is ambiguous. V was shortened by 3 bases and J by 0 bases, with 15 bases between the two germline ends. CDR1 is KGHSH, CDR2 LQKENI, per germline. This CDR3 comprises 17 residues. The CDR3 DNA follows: TGTGCCAGCTCACCCACACGCGCGGGCGTCTCTGGAAACACCATATATTTT. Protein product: CASSPTRAGVSGNTIYF.

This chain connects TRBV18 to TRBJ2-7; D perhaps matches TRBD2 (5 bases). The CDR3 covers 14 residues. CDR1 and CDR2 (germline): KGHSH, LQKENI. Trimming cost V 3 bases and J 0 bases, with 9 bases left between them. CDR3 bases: TGTGCCAGCTCACCCGGGGTCGGCTCCTACGAGCAGTACTTC. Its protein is CASSPGVGSYEQYF. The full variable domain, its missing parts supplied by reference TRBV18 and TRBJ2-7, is NAGVMQNPRHLVRRRGQEARLRCSPMKGHSHVYWYRQLPEEGLKFMVYLQKENIIDESGMPKERFSAEFPKEGPSILRIQQVVRGDSAAYFCASSPGVGSYEQYFGPGTRLTVT.

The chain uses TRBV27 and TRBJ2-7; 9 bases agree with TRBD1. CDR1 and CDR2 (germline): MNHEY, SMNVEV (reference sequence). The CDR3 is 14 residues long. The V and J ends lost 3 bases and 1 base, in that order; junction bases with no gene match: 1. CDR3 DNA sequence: TGTGCCAGCAGTTTTGGGACAGGGTCCTACGAGCAGTACTTC. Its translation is CASSFGTGSYEQYF.

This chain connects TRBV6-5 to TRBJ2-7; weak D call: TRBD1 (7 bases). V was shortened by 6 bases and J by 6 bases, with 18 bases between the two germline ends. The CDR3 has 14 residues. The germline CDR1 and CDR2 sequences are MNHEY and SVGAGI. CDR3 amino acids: CASSPVEGAGEQYF. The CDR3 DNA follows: TGTGCCAGCAGCCCGGTGGAGGGGGCAGGCGAGCAGTACTTC.

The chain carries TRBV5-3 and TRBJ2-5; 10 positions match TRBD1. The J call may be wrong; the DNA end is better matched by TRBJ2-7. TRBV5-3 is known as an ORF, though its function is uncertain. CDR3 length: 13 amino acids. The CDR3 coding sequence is TGTGCCATTGGGACAGGGGATAGGGTCGAGCAGTACTTC. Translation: CAIGTGDRVEQYF.

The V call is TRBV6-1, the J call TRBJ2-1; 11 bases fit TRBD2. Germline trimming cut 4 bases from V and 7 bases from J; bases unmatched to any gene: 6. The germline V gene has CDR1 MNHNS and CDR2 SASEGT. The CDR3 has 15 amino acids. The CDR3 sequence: CASSVSGGAANEQFF. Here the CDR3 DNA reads TGTGCCAGCAGTGTTAGCGGGGGGGCCGCTAATGAGCAGTTCTTC.

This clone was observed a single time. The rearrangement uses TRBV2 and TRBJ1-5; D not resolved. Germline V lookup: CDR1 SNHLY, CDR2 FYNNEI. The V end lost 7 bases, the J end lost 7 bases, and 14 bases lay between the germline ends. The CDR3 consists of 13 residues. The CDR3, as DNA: TGTGCCAGCAACCAAGTGGGCGGGCAGCCCCAGCATTTT. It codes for CASNQVGGQPQHF.

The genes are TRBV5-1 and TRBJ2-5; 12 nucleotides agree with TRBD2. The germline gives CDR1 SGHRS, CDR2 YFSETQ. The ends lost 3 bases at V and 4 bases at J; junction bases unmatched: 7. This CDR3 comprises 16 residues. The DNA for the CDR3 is TGCGCCAGCAGCTCCCGACTAGCGGGGGTATCAGAGACCCAGTACTTC. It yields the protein CASSSRLAGVSETQYF.

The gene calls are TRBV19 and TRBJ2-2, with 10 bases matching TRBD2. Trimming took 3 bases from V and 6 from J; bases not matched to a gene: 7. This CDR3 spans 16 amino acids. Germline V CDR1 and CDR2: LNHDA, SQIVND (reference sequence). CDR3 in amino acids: CASSILAGVGSGELFF. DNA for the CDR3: TGTGCCAGTAGTATCCTAGCGGGAGTAGGGTCCGGGGAGCTGTTTTTT.

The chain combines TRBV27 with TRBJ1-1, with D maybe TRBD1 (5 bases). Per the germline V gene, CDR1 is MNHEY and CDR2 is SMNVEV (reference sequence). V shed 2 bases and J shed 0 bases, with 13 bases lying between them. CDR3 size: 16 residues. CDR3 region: CASSLGGRGLNTEAFF. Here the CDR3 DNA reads TGTGCCAGCAGTTTAGGCGGAAGGGGTCTGAACACTGAAGCTTTCTTT.

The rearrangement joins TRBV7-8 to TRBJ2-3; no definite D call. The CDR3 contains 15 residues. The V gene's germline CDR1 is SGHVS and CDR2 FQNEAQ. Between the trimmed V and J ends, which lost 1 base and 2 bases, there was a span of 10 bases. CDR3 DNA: TGTGCCAGCAGCTTAGGACTTTCCAACACAGATACGCAGTATTTT. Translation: CASSLGLSNTDTQYF.

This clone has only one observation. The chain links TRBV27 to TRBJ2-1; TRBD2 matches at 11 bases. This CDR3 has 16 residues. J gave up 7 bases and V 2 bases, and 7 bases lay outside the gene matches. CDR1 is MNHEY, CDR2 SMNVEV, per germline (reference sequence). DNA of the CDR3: TGTGCCAGCAGTTTACCTAGCGGGAGGACCAGAAATGAGCAGTTCTTC. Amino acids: CASSLPSGRTRNEQFF.

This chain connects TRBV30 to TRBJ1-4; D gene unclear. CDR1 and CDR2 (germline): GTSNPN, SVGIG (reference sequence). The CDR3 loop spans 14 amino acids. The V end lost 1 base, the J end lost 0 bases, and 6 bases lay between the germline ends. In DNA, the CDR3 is TGTGCCTGGAGTGGTTCGGCAACTAATGAAAAACTGTTTTTT. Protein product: CAWSGSATNEKLFF.

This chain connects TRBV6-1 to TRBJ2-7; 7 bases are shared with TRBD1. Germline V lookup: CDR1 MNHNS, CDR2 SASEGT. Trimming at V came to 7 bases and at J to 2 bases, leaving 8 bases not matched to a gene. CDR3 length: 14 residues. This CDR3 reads CASTGTVNAYEQYF. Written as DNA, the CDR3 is TGTGCCAGCACCGGGACAGTTAATGCCTACGAGCAGTACTTC.

DNA for the CDR3: TGTGCCAGCAGTTTAGTGCAGGGGTTGGGCACAGATACGCAGTATTTT. Amino acids: CASSLVQGLGTDTQYF. The chain combines TRBV27 with TRBJ2-3, with D possibly matching TRBD1 (6 bases). The germline V gene encodes CDR1 MNHEY and CDR2 SMNVEV (reference sequence). This CDR3 is 16 amino acids long. The germline V and J ends were trimmed by 2 bases and 1 base, with 13 bases remaining between them.

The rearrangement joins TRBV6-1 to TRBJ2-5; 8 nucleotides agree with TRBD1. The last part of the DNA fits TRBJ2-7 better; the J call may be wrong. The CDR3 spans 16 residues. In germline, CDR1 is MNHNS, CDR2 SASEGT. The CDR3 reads CASSEVGPGGGYEQYF. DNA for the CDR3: TGTGCCAGCAGTGAAGTGGGGCCAGGGGGCGGGTACGAGCAGTACTTC.

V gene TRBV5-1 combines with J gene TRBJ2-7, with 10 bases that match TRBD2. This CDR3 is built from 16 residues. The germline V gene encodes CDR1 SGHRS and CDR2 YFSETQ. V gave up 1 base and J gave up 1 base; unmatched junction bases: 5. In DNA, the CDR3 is TGCGCCAGCAGCTTGCCGCTAGCGGGGGCATCCTACGAGCAGTACTTC. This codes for CASSLPLAGASYEQYF.

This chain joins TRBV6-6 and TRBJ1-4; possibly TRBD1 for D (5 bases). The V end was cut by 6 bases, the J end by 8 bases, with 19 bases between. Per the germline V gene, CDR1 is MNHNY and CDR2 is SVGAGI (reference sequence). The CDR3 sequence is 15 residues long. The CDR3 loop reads CASSLTRDWKEKLFF. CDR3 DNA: TGTGCCAGCAGCTTAACCAGGGATTGGAAAGAAAAACTGTTTTTT.